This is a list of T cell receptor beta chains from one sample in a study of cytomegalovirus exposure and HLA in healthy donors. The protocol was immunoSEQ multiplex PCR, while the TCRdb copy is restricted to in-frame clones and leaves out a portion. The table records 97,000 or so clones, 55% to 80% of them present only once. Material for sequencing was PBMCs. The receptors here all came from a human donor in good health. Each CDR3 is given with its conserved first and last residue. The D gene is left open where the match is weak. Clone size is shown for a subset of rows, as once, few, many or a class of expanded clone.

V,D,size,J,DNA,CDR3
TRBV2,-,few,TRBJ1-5,TGTGCCAGCATCGACAGCCTTAGGAAGCCCCAGCATTTT,CASIDSLRKPQHF
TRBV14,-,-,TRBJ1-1,TGTGCCAGCAGCCACGGGAGGGGGGTTTTAAGAACTGAAGCTTTCTTT,CASSHGRGVLRTEAFF
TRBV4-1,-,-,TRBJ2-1,TGCGCCAGCAGCCAAGATGGAGCGTCGGCCTACAATGAGCAGTTCTTC,CASSQDGASAYNEQFF
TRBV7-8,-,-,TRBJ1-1,TGTGCCAGCAGCTTAGCGGTAACAGCCTTGACAATGAACACTGAAGCTTTCTTT,CASSLAVTALTMNTEAFF
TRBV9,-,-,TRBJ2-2,TGTGCCAGCAGCGTGGACGGGGACACCGGGGAGCTGTTTTTT,CASSVDGDTGELFF
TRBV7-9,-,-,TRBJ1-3,TGTGCCAGCTCAGGACAGAGCTCTGGAAACACCATATATTTT,CASSGQSSGNTIYF
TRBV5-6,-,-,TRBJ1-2,TGTGCCAGCAGCTTTCCAAAATTATCCAGTGGCTACACCTTC,CASSFPKLSSGYTF
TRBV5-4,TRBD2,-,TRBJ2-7,TGTGCCAGCAGCCTCGGGACTAGCGGGGTAAAATACGAGCAGTACTTC,CASSLGTSGVKYEQYF
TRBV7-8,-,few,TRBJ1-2,TGTGCCAGCAGCCGGACCGCAGGGGGCTACACCTTC,CASSRTAGGYTF
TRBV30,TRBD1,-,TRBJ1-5,TGTGCCTGGAGTCCCCTCCACAACAGGGGGGGAATCGGCAATCAGCCCCAGCATTTT,CAWSPLHNRGGIGNQPQHF
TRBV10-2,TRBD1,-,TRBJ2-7,TGCGCCAGCTTGGACAGGGCGGCTCACGAGCAGTACTTC,CASLDRAAHEQYF
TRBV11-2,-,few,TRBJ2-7,TGTGCCAGCACCGATCTTGTGTCGGGCGAGCAGTACTTC,CASTDLVSGEQYF
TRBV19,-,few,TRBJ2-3,TGTGCCAGTAGTTCCACTAGTTTGGATACGCAGTATTTT,CASSSTSLDTQYF
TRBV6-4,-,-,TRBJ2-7,TGTGCCAGCAGTGATACTTGCTGGCGGGGCCCCTACGAGCAGTACTTC,CASSDTCWRGPYEQYF
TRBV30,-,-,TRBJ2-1,TGTGCCTGGAGGTCGACTGGCTACAATGAGCAGTTCTTC,CAWRSTGYNEQFF
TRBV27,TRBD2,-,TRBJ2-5,TGTGCCAGCAGTTTATCTGGACTAGGAGGACTCCAAGAGACCCAGTACTTC,CASSLSGLGGLQETQYF
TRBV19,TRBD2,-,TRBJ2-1,TGTGCCAGTAGTATACTAGCGGGAGCTGTCAATGAGCAGTTCTTC,CASSILAGAVNEQFF
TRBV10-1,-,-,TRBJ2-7,TGCGCCAACCAGCGGTGGGAGGACTACGAGCAGTACTTC,CANQRWEDYEQYF
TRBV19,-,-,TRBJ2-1,TGTGCCAGTAGTATAGATGAAGGAAGCGATGAGCAGTTCTTC,CASSIDEGSDEQFF
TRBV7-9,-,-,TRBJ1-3,TGTGCCACGGACAGAGATGGAAACACCATATATTTT,CATDRDGNTIYF
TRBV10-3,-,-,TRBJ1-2,TGTGCCATCAGTGAGCGGCAGGCTGAATATGGCTACACCTTC,CAISERQAEYGYTF
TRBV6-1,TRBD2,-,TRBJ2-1,TGTGCCAGCAGTGAACCTAGCGGGAGGAATGAGCAGTTCTTC,CASSEPSGRNEQFF
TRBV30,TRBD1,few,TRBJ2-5,TGTGCCTGGGGGACAGTCCACCAAGAGACCCAGTACTTC,CAWGTVHQETQYF
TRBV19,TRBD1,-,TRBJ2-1,TGTGCCAGTAGTATCGGACAGGGGATCATAGATGAGCAGTTCTTC,CASSIGQGIIDEQFF
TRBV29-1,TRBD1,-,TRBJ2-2,TGCAGCGTTCGGGAATCGAGGGGGCCGAGCACCGGGGAGCTGTTTTTT,CSVRESRGPSTGELFF
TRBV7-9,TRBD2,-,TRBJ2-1,TGTGCCAGCAGATCGACTAGCGGGAGTTCGGCTGAGCAGTTCTTC,CASRSTSGSSAEQFF
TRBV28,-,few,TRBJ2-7,TGTGCCAGCGTTGATCAGGGAGGTGGTTTGGACGAGCAGTACTTC,CASVDQGGGLDEQYF
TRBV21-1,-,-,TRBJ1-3,TGTGCCAGCAGCATCAGGGTGAGCTCTGGAAACACCATATATTTT,CASSIRVSSGNTIYF
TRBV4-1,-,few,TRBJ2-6,TGCGCCAGCAGCCAAGGCAGGGCCTCTGGGGCCAACGTCCTGACTTTC,CASSQGRASGANVLTF
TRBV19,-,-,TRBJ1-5,TGTGCCAGTAGTATAGCTGACGGGGAATCCAATCAGCCCCAGCATTTT,CASSIADGESNQPQHF
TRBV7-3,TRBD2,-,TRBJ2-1,TGTGCCAGCAGCTCGACTAGCGGGAGGAGCAATGAGCAGTTCTTC,CASSSTSGRSNEQFF
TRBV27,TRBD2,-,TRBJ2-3,TGTGCCAGCAGTCTCGGGACTAGGCGTCTAGATACGCAGTATTTT,CASSLGTRRLDTQYF
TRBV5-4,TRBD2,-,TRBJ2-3,TGTGCCAGCAGCCATGGACTAGCACCAGATACGCAGTATTTT,CASSHGLAPDTQYF
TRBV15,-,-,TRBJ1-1,TGTGCCACCAGCAGGACAGGTAACACTGAAGCTTTCTTT,CATSRTGNTEAFF
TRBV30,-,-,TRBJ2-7,TGTGCCTGGAGTCCCGGGACTTTTTACGAGCAGTACTTC,CAWSPGTFYEQYF
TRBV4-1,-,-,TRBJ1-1,TGCGCCAGCAGCCAAGAATCAATGAACACTGAAGCTTTCTTT,CASSQESMNTEAFF
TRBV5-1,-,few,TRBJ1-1,TGCGCCAGCAGCTTGCGGCAGGGCACTGAAGCTTTCTTT,CASSLRQGTEAFF
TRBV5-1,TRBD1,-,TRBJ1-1,TGCGCCAGCAGCTCCGGGACAGGCGCCGAGGGAGCTTTCTTT,CASSSGTGAEGAFF
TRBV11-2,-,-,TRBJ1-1,TGTGCCAGCAGCTTAGATGGGGGGTTGGGTACTGAAGCTTTCTTT,CASSLDGGLGTEAFF
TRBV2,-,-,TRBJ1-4,TGTGCCAGCAGGGGGAGTGCCCTAGATGAAAAACTGTTTTTT,CASRGSALDEKLFF
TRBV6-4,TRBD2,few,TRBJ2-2,TGTGCCAGCAGTGGGACTAGCGGGAACACCGGGGAGCTGTTTTTT,CASSGTSGNTGELFF
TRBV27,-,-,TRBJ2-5,TGTGCCAGCAGTTTCGTAGGGGAGGAAGAGACCCAGTACTTC,CASSFVGEEETQYF
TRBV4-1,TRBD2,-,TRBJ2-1,TGCGCCAGCAGCCATGACAGGGCGGGAGGGTCCTACAATGAGCAGTTCTTC,CASSHDRAGGSYNEQFF
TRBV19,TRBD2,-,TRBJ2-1,TGTGCCAGTAGTATCCTTAGCGGGAGCTCCTACAATGAGCAGTTCTTC,CASSILSGSSYNEQFF
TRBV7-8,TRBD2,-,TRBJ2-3,TGTGCCAGCAGCCTAGGACTAGCAAGCACAGATACGCAGTATTTT,CASSLGLASTDTQYF
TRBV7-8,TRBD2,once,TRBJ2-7,TGTGCCAGCAGCTGGGGACTAGCGGGAGTCTACGAGCAGTACTTC,CASSWGLAGVYEQYF
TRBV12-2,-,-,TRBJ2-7,TGTGCAAGTCGCAATACCCCGGGACTAGCGGGAAACTACGAGCAGTACTTC,CASRNTPGLAGNYEQYF
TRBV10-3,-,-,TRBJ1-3,TGTGCCATCCGACCCAGGGTGGAAGGAAACACCATATATTTT,CAIRPRVEGNTIYF
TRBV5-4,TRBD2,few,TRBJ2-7,TGTGCCAGCAGCCCCGGGACTAGCGGGAGGGGTAGCTCCTACGAGCAGTACTTC,CASSPGTSGRGSSYEQYF
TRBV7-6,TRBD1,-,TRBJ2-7,TGTGCCAGCAGCCGACAGGGGTACGAGCAGTACTTC,CASSRQGYEQYF
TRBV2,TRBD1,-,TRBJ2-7,TGTGCCAGCAGATCGGACAGGCCTTACTACGAGCAGTACTTC,CASRSDRPYYEQYF
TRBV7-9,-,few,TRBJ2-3,TGTGCCAGCAGCTGGACAGATACAGATACGCAGTATTTT,CASSWTDTDTQYF
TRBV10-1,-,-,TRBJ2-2,TGCGCCAGCACGAGACAAAACACCGGGGAGCTGTTTTTT,CASTRQNTGELFF
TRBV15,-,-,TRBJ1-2,TGTGCCACCAGCAGAGATGGCCGGCAGGCAGGTGGCTACACCTTC,CATSRDGRQAGGYTF